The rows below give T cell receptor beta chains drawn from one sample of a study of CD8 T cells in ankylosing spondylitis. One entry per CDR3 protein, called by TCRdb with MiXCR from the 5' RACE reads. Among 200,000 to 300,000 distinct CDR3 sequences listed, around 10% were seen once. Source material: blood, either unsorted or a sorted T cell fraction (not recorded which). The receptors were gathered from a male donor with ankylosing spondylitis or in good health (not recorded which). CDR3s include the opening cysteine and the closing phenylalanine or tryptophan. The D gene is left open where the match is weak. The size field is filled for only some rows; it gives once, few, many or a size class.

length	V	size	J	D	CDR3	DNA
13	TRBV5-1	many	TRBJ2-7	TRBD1	CASSEGQTYEQYF	TGCGCCAGCAGCGAGGGACAGACCTACGAGCAGTACTTC
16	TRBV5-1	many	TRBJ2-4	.	CASSSGGMVSKNIQYF	TGCGCCAGCAGCTCCGGGGGAATGGTGTCCAAAAACATTCAGTACTTC
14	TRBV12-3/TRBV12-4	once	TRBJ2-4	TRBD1	CASSPTGVKNIQYF	TGTGCCAGCAGTCCTACAGGGGTCAAAAACATTCAGTACTTC
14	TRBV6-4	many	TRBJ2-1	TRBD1	CASSGTGGAARQFF	TGTGCCAGCAGCGGGACAGGGGGCGCGGCCAGACAGTTCTTC
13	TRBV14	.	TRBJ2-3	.	CASSQTSTDTQYF	TGTGCCAGCAGCCAAACGAGCACAGATACGCAGTATTTT
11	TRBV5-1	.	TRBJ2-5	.	CASSLGKTLYF	TGCGCCAGCAGCTTGGGGAAGACCCTGTACTTC
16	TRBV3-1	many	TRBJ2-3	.	CASSAAGSGVRDTQYF	TGTGCCAGCAGCGCCGCCGGTTCGGGTGTTAGAGATACGCAGTATTTT
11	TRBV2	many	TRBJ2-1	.	CASSQDSEQFF	TGTGCCAGCAGTCAAGACAGTGAGCAGTTCTTC
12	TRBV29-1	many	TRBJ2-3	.	CSVVRDTDTQYF	TGCAGCGTTGTGCGGGACACAGATACGCAGTATTTT
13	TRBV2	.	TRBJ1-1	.	CASTGGARTEAFF	TGTGCCAGCACCGGGGGGGCGCGGACTGAAGCTTTCTTT
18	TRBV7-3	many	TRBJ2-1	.	CASSLFAPGTTIFDEQFF	TGTGCCAGCAGCTTATTTGCCCCCGGGACAACGATTTTCGATGAGCAGTTCTTC
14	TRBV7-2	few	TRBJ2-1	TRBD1	CASSLDNTRDREFF	TGTGCCAGCAGCTTGGACAATACCCGGGACAGAGAGTTCTTC
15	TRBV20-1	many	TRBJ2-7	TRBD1	CSARDLGQGSYEQYF	TGCAGTGCTAGAGATCTCGGACAGGGCTCCTACGAGCAGTACTTC
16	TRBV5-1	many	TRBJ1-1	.	CASSGFGLGQNTEAFF	TGCGCCAGCAGCGGTTTCGGGTTAGGACAGAACACTGAAGCTTTCTTT
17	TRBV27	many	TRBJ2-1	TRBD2	CASSITSGTLIENEQFF	TGTGCCAGCAGTATAACTAGCGGGACGTTGATTGAGAATGAGCAGTTCTTC
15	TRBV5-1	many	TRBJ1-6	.	CASKKGEAPNSPLHF	TGCGCCAGCAAGAAAGGAGAGGCCCCTAATTCACCCCTCCACTTT
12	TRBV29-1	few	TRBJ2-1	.	CSVVSNYNEQFF	TGCAGCGTTGTGAGTAACTACAATGAGCAGTTCTTC
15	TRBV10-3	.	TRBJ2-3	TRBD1	CAISSLGQEADTQYF	TGTGCCATCAGTTCCCTCGGACAGGAGGCAGATACGCAGTATTTT
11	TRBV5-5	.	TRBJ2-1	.	CASSRDYEQFF	TGTGCCAGCAGCCGGGATTATGAGCAGTTCTTC
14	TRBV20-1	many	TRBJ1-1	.	CSARSLAGVTEAFF	TGCAGTGCTAGATCCCTGGCAGGGGTCACTGAAGCTTTCTTT
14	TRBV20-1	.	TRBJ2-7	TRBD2	CSALSSGNLIEQYF	TGCAGTGCACTATCTAGCGGGAATTTGATCGAGCAGTACTTC
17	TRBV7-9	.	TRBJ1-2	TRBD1	CASSFASRGQGFHGYTF	TGTGCCAGCAGCTTTGCCTCCCGGGGACAGGGTTTTCATGGCTACACCTTC